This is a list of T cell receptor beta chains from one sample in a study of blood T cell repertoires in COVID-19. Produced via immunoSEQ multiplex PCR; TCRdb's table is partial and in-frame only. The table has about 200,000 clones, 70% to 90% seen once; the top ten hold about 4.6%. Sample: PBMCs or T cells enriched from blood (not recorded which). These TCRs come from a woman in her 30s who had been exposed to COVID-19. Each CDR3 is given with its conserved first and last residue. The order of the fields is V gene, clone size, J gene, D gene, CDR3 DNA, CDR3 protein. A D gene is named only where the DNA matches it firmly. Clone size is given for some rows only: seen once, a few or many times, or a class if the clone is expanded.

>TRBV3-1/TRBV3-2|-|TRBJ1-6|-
TGTGCCAGCAGCCCCAGGGAAGGCAATTCACCCCTCCACTTT
CASSPREGNSPLHF
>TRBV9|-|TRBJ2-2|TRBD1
TGTGCCAGCAGCCTAAGCCGGGACAGACGACGCACCGGGGAGCTGTTTTTT
CASSLSRDRRRTGELFF
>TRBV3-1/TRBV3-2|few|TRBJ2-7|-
TGTGCCAGCAGCCGGGCCACAAACACCTACGAGCAGTACTTC
CASSRATNTYEQYF
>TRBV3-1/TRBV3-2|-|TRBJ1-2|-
TGTGCCAGCAGCCAGGGACTCCTCGGGAAGAGGACTAACTATGGCTACACCTTC
CASSQGLLGKRTNYGYTF
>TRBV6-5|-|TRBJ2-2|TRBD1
TGTGCCAGCAGTTATGGACAGGGGGCCGAGGCCGGGGAGCTGTTTTTT
CASSYGQGAEAGELFF
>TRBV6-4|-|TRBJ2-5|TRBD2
TGTGCCAGCAGTGATCGACTAGCGGGGACAACAGAGACCCAGTACTTC
CASSDRLAGTTETQYF
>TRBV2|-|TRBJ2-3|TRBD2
TGTGCCAGCAGGCCGACTAGCGGGAACACAGATACGCAGTATTTT
CASRPTSGNTDTQYF
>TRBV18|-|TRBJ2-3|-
TGTGCCAGCTCACCCCCAGGTCCAGATACGCAGTATTTT
CASSPPGPDTQYF
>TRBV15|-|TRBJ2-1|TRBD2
TGTGCCACCAACCGGGGGGGCTCCTACAATGAGCAGTTCTTC
CATNRGGSYNEQFF
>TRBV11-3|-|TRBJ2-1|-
TGTGCCAGCAGTCCGGGCGGACAGTCCTACAATGAGCAGTTCTTC
CASSPGGQSYNEQFF
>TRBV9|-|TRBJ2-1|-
TGTGCCAGCAGCGTAGTGGCGGGGAGCTACAATGAGCAGTTCTTC
CASSVVAGSYNEQFF
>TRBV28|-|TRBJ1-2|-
TGTGCTACCGGGACAAATCGCAACTATGGCTACACCTTC
CATGTNRNYGYTF
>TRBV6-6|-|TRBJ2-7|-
TGTGCCAGCAGTTACGGTCCGGCCGGGTCCTACGAGCAGTACTTC
CASSYGPAGSYEQYF
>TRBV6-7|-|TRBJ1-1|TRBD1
TGTGCCAGCAGTTACTCGCACAGGGGCACTGAAGCTTTCTTT
CASSYSHRGTEAFF
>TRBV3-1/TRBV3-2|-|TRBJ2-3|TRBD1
TGTGCCAGCAGCCAACACAGGGGGCCAGGGGGAGATACGCAGTATTTT
CASSQHRGPGGDTQYF
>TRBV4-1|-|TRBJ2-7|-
TGCGCCAGCAGCCAAGATCCTAGTATAGGCGAGCAGTACTTC
CASSQDPSIGEQYF
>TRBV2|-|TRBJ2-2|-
TGTGCCAGCAGGGGGGACACCTCGAACACCGGGGAGCTGTTTTTT
CASRGDTSNTGELFF
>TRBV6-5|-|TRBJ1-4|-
TGTGCCAGCAGCAGGGGTCCAACTAATGAAAAACTGTTTTTT
CASSRGPTNEKLFF
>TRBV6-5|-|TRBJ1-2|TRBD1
TGTGCCAGCAGGCTCGGGACAGGGCATGGCTACACCTTC
CASRLGTGHGYTF
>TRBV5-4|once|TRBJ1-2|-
TGTGCCAGCAGCCACCCTCGCGGGACCCGGGGCTACACCTTC
CASSHPRGTRGYTF
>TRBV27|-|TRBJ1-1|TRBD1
TGTGCCAGCAGGACTACAGGGGGCACTGAAGCTTTCTTT
CASRTTGGTEAFF
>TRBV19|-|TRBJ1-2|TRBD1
TGTGCCAGTAGTCTGGGTTCAGGGGGAATGCTGTATGGCTACACCTTC
CASSLGSGGMLYGYTF
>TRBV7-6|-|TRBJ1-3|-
TGTGCCAGCAGCTTAGGCCCACTGAGGTCGACTGCGAGCTCTGGAAACACCATATATTTT
CASSLGPLRSTASSGNTIYF
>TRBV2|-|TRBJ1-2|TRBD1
TGTGCCAGCAGTGAATCCCAGGGGGCACGTCATGGCTACACCTTC
CASSESQGARHGYTF
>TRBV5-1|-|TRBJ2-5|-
TGCGCCAGCAGCCAAGGCGGGGGCTACCAAGAGACCCAGTACTTC
CASSQGGGYQETQYF
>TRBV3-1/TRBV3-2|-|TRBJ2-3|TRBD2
TGTGCCAGCAGCCAAGGAGCTAGCGGGGGTTTGCAGTATTTT
CASSQGASGGLQYF
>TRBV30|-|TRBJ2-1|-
TGTGCCTGGAGTGTACTCGGGAATGAGCAGTTCTTC
CAWSVLGNEQFF
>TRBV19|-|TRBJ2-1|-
TGTGCCAGTAGTGGGGACAACTACAATGAGCAGTTCTTC
CASSGDNYNEQFF
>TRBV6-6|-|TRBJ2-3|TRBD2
TGTGCCAGCAGTCCGCGGACTAGCCCCCTCAACACAGATACGCAGTATTTT
CASSPRTSPLNTDTQYF
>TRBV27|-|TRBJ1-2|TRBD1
TGTGCCAGCAGGACAGGGACCAGAGCAATCGGTGGCTACACCTTC
CASRTGTRAIGGYTF
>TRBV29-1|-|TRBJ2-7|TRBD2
TGCAGCGTTGCGGGGGGGCAGTCCTACGAGCAGTACTTC
CSVAGGQSYEQYF
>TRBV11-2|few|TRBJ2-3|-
TGTGCCAGCAGCATAAAAAATAACCCCCGGTCGGGCACAGATACGCAGTATTTT
CASSIKNNPRSGTDTQYF
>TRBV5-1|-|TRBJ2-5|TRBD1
TGCGCCAGCGGTCCGGGACAGGGGGAATGGACCCAGTACTTC
CASGPGQGEWTQYF
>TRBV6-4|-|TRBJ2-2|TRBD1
TGTGCCAGCGGGGACAGGGGCGGGGAGCTGTTTTTT
CASGDRGGELFF
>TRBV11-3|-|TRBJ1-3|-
TGTGCCAGCAGCTTATTATCCGGAAACACCATATATTTT
CASSLLSGNTIYF
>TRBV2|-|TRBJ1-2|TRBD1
TGTGCCAGCAGTAGGGACAGGGGGTCGGAAGGCTACACCTTC
CASSRDRGSEGYTF
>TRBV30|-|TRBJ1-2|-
TGTGCCTGGAGTGCGAACTATGGCTACACCTTC
CAWSANYGYTF
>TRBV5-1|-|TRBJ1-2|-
TGCGCCAGCAGCTTGGTTCACCAGGGTAAAGATGGCTACACCTTC
CASSLVHQGKDGYTF
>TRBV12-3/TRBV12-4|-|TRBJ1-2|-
TGTGCCAGCAGTTCTATTTTCGGCTACACCTTC
CASSSIFGYTF
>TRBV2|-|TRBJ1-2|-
TGTGCCAGCACCAGGGGCTATGGCTACACCTTC
CASTRGYGYTF
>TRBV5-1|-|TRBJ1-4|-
TGCGCCAGCAGCTTGGATCCCCCCGGTGAAAAACTGTTTTTT
CASSLDPPGEKLFF
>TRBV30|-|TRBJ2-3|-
TGTGCCTGGAATCCGGGCACAGATACGCAGTATTTT
CAWNPGTDTQYF
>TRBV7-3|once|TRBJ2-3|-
TGTGCCAGCAGCTTACATCTAGTAGGCACAGATACGCAGTATTTT
CASSLHLVGTDTQYF
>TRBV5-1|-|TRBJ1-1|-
TGCGCCAGCAGCTCCCCCGAGACAGTTAACACTGAAGCTTTCTTT
CASSSPETVNTEAFF
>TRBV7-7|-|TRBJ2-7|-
TGTGCTAGCAGCTTAGTCCCAGGTTCCTACGAGCAGTACTTC
CASSLVPGSYEQYF
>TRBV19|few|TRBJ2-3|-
TGTGCCAGTACATCAGGGTTTTTAGATACGCAGTATTTT
CASTSGFLDTQYF
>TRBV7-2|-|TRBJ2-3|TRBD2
TGTGCCAGCAGCTTGACTAGCGGGGCTAGCACAGATACGCAGTATTTT
CASSLTSGASTDTQYF